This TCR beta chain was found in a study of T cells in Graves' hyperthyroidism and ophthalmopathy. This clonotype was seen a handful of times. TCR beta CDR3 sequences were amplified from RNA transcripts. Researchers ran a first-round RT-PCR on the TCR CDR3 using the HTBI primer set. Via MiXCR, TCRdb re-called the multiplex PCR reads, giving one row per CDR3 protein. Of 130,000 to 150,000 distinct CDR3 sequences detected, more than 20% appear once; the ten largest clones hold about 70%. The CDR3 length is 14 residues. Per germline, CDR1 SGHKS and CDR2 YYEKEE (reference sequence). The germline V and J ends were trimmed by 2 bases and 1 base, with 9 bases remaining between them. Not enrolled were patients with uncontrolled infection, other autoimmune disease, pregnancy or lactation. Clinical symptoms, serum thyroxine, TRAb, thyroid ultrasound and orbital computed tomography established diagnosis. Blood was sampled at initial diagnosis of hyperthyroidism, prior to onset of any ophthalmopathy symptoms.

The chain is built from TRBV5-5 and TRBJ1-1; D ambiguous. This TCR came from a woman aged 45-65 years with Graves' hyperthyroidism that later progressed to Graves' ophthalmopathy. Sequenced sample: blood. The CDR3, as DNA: TGTGCCAGCAGCTTCGCAAGAACGAACACTGAAGCTTTCTTT. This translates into CASSFARTNTEAFF. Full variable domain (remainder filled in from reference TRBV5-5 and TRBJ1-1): DAGVTQSPTHLIKTRGQQVTLRCSPISGHKSVSWYQQVLGQGPQFIFQYYEKEERGRGNFPDRFSARQFPNYSSELNVNALLLGDSALYLCASSFARTNTEAFFGQGTRLTVV.